A selection of T cell receptor beta chains follows, all from one sample in a study of T and B cells in COVID-19 patients. TCRdb independently ran MiXCR on the multiplex PCR reads; one entry per CDR3 protein. The sample holds tens of thousands of distinct CDR3 sequences; under 35% are singletons and the top ten take about 1.9%. Sequenced material: blood. Source of these receptors: a human donor who had recovered from COVID-19. The CDR3 runs from the conserved cysteine through the conserved F or W. The order of the fields is CDR3 length, J gene, D gene, clone size, V gene, CDR3 protein, CDR3 DNA. The D gene is left open where the match is weak. Expanded clones are given a class, and other clones once, few, many or no size at all.

15 TRBJ1-3 NA NA TRBV12-3/TRBV12-4 CASSSPGGVGNTIYF TGTGCCAGCAGTTCTCCCGGTGGGGTTGGAAACACCATATATTTT
15 TRBJ2-5 NA few TRBV5-1 CASSLASGAGRTQYF TGCGCCAGCAGCTTGGCCTCAGGGGCCGGTCGTACCCAGTACTTC
14 TRBJ2-5 NA NA TRBV7-6 CASSLAGGLETQYF TGTGCCAGCAGCTTAGCGGGGGGTTTAGAGACCCAGTACTTC
15 TRBJ1-2 TRBD1 NA TRBV12-3/TRBV12-4 CASSLRQGVVYGYTF TGTGCCAGCAGTTTAAGGCAGGGGGTGGTCTATGGCTACACCTTC
14 TRBJ2-7 TRBD1 NA TRBV5-6 CASSTGTGVHEQYF TGTGCCAGCAGCACCGGGACAGGGGTCCACGAGCAGTACTTC
15 TRBJ2-5 TRBD2 NA TRBV14 CASSKGWGGQETQYF TGTGCCAGCAGCAAGGGATGGGGGGGCCAAGAGACCCAGTACTTC
12 TRBJ2-7 NA few TRBV5-1 CASSLDAYEQYF TGCGCCAGCAGCTTGGATGCGTACGAGCAGTACTTC
19 TRBJ2-7 TRBD1 many TRBV11-3 CASSPDRGRLLGSPYEQYF TGTGCCAGCAGTCCCGACAGGGGAAGGCTTTTAGGTTCCCCCTACGAGCAGTACTTC
13 TRBJ1-1 NA few TRBV12-3/TRBV12-4 CASSPARDTEAFF TGTGCCAGCAGCCCTGCGAGGGACACTGAAGCTTTCTTT
15 TRBJ2-1 TRBD1 NA TRBV6-1 CASRPTGSSYNEQFF TGTGCCAGCAGGCCGACAGGGAGCTCCTACAATGAGCAGTTCTTC
13 TRBJ1-1 NA NA TRBV6-5 CASSYEQNTEAFF TGTGCCAGCAGTTACGAACAGAACACTGAAGCTTTCTTT
15 TRBJ1-6 NA few TRBV18 CASSRARPSRPPLHF TGTGCCAGCTCACGGGCACGTCCTTCCAGGCCACCCCTCCACTTT
15 TRBJ2-7 NA few TRBV27 CASSRTGLDPGEQYF TGTGCCAGCAGTAGGACCGGCTTGGATCCTGGCGAGCAGTACTTC
13 TRBJ2-3 NA few TRBV20-1 CSAGAPTPGTQYF TGCAGTGCGGGGGCGCCAACCCCTGGTACGCAGTATTTT
15 TRBJ1-5 NA few TRBV27 CASSLSSGVDQPQHF TGTGCCAGCAGTTTATCATCGGGGGTCGATCAGCCCCAGCATTTT
17 TRBJ2-5 NA NA TRBV5-1 CASSLSSVAALGETQYF TGCGCCAGCAGCTTGAGTTCCGTTGCGGCCCTGGGAGAGACCCAGTACTTC
12 TRBJ1-2 NA NA TRBV6-1 CASSVSGRGYTF TGTGCCAGCAGTGTTAGTGGGCGAGGCTACACCTTC
14 TRBJ2-5 NA few TRBV5-3 CASSPQAGRVTQYF TGCGCCAGCTCACCTCAGGCAGGGCGTGTTACCCAGTACTTC
14 TRBJ2-1 TRBD1 many TRBV18 CASSPRQGYNEQFF TGTGCCAGCTCACCACGACAGGGCTACAATGAGCAGTTCTTC
12 TRBJ2-5 NA few TRBV29-1 CSVPGIQETQYF TGCAGCGTCCCGGGGATCCAAGAGACCCAGTACTTC
20 TRBJ1-3 TRBD1 NA TRBV27 CASSLQGQGGLGGSGNTIYF TGTGCCAGCAGTCTCCAGGGACAGGGTGGATTGGGAGGCTCTGGAAACACCATATATTTT
14 TRBJ1-1 TRBD1 few TRBV6-6 CASSYVLSQGGAFF TGTGCCAGCAGTTACGTTCTATCGCAGGGGGGAGCTTTCTTT
15 TRBJ2-6 NA medium-sized TRBV27 CARQGGGTGANVLTF TGTGCCCGCCAAGGGGGAGGGACAGGGGCCAACGTCCTGACTTTC